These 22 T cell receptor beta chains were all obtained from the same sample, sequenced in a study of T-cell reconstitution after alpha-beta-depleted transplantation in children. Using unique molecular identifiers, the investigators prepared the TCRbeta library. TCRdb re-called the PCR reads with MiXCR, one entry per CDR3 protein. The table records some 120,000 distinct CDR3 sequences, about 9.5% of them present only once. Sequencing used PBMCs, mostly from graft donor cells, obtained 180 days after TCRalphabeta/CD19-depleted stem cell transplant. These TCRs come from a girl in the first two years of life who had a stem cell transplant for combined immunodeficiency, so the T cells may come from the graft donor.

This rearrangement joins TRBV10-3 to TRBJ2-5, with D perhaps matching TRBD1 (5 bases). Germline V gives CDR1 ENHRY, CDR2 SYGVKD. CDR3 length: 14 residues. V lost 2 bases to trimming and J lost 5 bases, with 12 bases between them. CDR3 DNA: TGTGCCATCAGTGAGCCAGGGTATGGGGAGACCCAGTACTTC. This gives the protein CAISEPGYGETQYF.

CDR3: CATSGGRGNEQFF. For the CDR3, the DNA is TGTGCCACCAGCGGCGGGAGGGGTAATGAGCAGTTCTTC. The chain has TRBV24-1 and TRBJ2-1; 9 bases fit TRBD2. The CDR3 covers 13 residues. The germline gives CDR1 KGHDR, CDR2 SFDVKD. Unmatched junction bases numbered 4, after V lost 7 bases and J lost 7 bases.

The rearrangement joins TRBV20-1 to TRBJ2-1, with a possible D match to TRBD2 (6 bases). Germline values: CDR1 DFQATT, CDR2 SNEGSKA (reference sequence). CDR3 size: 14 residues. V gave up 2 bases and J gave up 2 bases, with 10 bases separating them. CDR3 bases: TGCAGTGCTAGACGGGACTGGGCCTACAATGAGCAGTTCTTC. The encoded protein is CSARRDWAYNEQFF.

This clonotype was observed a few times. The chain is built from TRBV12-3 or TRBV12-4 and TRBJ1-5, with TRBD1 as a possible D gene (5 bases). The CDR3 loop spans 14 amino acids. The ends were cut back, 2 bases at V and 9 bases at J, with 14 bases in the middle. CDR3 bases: TGTGCCAGCAGTTTATTGGGACTCGGTCGGCCCCAGCATTTT. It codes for CASSLLGLGRPQHF.

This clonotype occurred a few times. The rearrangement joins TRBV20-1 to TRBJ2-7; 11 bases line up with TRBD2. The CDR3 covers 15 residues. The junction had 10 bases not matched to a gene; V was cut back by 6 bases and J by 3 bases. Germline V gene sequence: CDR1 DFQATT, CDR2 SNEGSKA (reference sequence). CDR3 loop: CSAWAPSGRFYEQYF. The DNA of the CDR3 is TGCAGTGCGTGGGCTCCTAGCGGGAGGTTCTACGAGCAGTACTTC.

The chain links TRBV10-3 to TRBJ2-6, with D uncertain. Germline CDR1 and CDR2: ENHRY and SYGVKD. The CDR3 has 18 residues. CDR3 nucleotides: TGTGCTGCAGCGTGGGTAAGTGGAGCTAACTCTGGGGCCAACGTCCTGACTTTC. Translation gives CAAAWVSGANSGANVLTF.

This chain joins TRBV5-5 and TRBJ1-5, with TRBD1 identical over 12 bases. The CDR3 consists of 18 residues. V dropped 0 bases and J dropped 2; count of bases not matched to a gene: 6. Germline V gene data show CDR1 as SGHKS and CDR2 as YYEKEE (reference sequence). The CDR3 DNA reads TGTGCCAGCAGCTTGGGGGACAGGGGGCGAATTCGCAATCAGCCCCAGCATTTT. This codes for CASSLGDRGRIRNQPQHF.

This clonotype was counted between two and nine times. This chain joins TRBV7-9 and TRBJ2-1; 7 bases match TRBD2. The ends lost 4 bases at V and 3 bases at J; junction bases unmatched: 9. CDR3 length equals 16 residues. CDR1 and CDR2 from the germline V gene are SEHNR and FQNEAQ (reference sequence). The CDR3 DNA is TGTGCCAGCAGCTCCCGAGGGGCGGGGGTCTACAATGAGCAGTTCTTC. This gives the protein CASSSRGAGVYNEQFF.

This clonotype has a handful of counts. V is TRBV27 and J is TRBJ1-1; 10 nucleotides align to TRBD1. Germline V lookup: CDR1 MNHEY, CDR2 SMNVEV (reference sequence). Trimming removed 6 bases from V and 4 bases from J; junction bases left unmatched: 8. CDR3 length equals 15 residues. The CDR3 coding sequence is TGTGCCAGCAGACCCCGACAGGGGGCGAGCACTGAAGCTTTCTTT. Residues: CASRPRQGASTEAFF.

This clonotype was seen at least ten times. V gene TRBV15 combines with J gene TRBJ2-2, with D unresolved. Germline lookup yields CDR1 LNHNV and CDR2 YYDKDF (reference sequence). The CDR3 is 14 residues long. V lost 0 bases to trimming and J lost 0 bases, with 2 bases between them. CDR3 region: CATSRDPNTGELFF. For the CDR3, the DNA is TGTGCCACCAGCAGAGATCCGAACACCGGGGAGCTGTTTTTT.

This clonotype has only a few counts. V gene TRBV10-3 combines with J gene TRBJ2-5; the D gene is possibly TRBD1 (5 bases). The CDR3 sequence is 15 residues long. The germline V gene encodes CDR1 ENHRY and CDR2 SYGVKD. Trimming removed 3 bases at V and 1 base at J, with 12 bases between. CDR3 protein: CAISEPTEFQETQYF. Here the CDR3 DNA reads TGTGCCATCAGTGAACCGACAGAATTCCAAGAGACCCAGTACTTC.

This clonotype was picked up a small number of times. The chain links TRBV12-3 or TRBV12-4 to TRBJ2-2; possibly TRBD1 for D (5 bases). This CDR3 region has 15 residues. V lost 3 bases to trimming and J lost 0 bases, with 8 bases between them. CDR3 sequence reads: CASSFWTTNTGELFF. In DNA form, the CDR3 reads TGTGCCAGCAGTTTTTGGACAACGAACACCGGGGAGCTGTTTTTT.

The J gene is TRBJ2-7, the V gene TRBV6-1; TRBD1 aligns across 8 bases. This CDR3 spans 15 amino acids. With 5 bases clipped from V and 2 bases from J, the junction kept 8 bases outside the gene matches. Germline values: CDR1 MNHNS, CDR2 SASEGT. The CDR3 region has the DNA TGTGCCAGCAGTAAGGACAGGGATTTGACCTACGAGCAGTACTTC. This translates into CASSKDRDLTYEQYF.

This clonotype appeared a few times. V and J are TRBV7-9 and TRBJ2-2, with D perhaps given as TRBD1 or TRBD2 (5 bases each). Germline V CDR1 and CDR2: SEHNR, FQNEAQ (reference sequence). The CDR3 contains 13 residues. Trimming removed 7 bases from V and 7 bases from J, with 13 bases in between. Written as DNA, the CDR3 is TGTGCCAGCATCCCGTTGGGGGTCGGGGAGCTGTTTTTT. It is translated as CASIPLGVGELFF.

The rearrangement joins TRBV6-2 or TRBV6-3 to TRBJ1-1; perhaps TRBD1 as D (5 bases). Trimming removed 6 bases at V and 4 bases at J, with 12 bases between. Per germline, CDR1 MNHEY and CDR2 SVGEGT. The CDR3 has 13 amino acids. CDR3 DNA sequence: TGTGCCAGCAGACTCAGGGAGACCACTGAAGCTTTCTTT. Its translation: CASRLRETTEAFF.

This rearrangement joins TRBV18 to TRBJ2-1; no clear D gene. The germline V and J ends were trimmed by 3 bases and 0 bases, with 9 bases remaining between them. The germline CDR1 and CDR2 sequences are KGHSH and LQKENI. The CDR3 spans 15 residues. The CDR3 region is CASSPELSSYNEQFF. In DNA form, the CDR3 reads TGTGCCAGCTCACCTGAACTAAGCTCCTACAATGAGCAGTTCTTC.

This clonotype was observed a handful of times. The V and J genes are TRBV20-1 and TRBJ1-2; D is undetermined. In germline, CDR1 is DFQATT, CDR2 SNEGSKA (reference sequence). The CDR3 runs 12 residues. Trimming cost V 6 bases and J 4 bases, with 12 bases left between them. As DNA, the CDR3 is TGCAGTGCGGCGCACAGTGGCTATGGCTACACCTTC. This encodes CSAAHSGYGYTF.

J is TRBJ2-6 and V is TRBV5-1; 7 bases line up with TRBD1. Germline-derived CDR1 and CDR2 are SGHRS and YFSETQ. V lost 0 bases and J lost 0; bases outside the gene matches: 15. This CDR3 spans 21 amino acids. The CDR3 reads CASSLERQGIGFSSGANVLTF. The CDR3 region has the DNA TGCGCCAGCAGCTTGGAACGACAGGGTATCGGGTTTAGCTCTGGGGCCAACGTCCTGACTTTC.

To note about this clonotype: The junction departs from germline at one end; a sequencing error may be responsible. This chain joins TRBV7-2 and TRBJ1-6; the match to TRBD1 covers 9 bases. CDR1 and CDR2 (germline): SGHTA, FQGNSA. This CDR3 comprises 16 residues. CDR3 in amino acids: CASSPLGGTGNSTLHF. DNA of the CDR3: TGTGCCAGCAGCCCCCTGGGTGGGACAGGGAATTCAACCCTCCACTTT.

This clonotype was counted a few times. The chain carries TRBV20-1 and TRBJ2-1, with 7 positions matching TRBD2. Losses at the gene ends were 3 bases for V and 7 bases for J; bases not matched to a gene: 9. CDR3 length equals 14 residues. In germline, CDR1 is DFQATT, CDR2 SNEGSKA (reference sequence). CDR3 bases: TGCAGTGCTAGGGGAGGGACTCCCGGGAATGAGCAGTTCTTC. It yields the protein CSARGGTPGNEQFF.

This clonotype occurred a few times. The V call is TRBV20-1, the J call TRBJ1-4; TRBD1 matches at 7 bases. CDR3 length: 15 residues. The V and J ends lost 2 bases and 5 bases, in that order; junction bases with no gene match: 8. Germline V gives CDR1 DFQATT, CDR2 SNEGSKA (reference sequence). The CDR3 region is CSARKGAVTNEKLFF. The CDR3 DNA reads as TGCAGTGCTAGAAAGGGGGCGGTTACCAATGAAAAACTGTTTTTT.

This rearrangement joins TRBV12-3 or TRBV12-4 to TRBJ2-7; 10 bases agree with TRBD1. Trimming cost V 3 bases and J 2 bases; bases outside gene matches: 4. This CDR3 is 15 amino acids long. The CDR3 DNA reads TGTGCCAGCAGTTTTCATGGGACAGGGGCCTACGAGCAGTACTTC. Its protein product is CASSFHGTGAYEQYF.